Included here is one T cell receptor (beta chain) sequence, with context. This sample stems from a study of OX40 agonist ivuxolimab in advanced cancers. Produced via immunoSEQ multiplex PCR; TCRdb's table is partial and in-frame only. The sample includes about 66,000 clones, more than 75% of them seen just once. The receptor's source is an adult with an advanced solid tumor such as melanoma, head and neck, liver or kidney cancer. This sample comprised CD4+ or CD8+ T cells sorted from blood, obtained in a trial of the OX40 agonist ivuxolimab.

CDR3 loop: CASSQEQGGDEKLFF. The CDR3 nucleotides read TGCGCCAGCAGCCAAGAACAGGGAGGGGATGAAAAACTGTTTTTT. V usage is TRBV4-1 and J usage is TRBJ1-4, with a tentative D call TRBD1 (6 bases). Germline CDR1 reads MGHRA; CDR2 reads YSYEKL. V lost 0 bases to trimming and J lost 6 bases, with 11 bases between them. The CDR3 is made up of 15 amino acids.